This T cell receptor beta chain was observed in a study of graft-versus-host responses after intestinal transplantation. Background on the study: Each recipient received anti-thymocyte globulin induction, then tacrolimus and steroids for about three years.

Repertoires were generated with immunoSEQ multiplex PCR, while TCRdb's copy carries only in-frame clones and drops some. The data contain tens of thousands of clones, roughly 91% of them seen just once; the ten biggest clones take up approximately 0.54%. Trimming shortened V by 1 base and J by 6 bases, and 7 bases separated the two germline ends. CDR1 and CDR2 from the germline V gene are SGHTA and FQGNSA. The CDR3 spans 12 residues. Turning to this clone: Its antigen is undetermined.

The chain has TRBV7-2 and TRBJ2-7; D not certain. Specimen: unstimulated CD8+ T cells sorted from spleen or lymph node cells, collected before intestinal transplant. The TCR comes from a human donor who received an intestinal transplant. The DNA of the CDR3 is TGTGCCAGCAGCTTAGGAGGCCTCGAGCAGTACTTC. Amino acid sequence: CASSLGGLEQYF.